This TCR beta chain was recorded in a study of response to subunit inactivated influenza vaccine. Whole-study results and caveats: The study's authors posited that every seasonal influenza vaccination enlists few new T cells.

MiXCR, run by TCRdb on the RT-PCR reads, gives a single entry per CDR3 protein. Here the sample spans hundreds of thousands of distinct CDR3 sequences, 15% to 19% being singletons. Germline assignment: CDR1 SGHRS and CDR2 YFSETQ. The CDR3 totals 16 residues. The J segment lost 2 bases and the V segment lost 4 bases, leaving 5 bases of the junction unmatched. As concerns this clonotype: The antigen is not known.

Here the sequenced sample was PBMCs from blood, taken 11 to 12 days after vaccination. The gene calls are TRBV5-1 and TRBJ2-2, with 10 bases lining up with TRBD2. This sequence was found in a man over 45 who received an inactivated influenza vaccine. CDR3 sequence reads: CASSAASGGNTGELFF. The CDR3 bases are TGCGCCAGCAGCGCCGCTAGCGGGGGAAACACCGGGGAGCTGTTTTTT.